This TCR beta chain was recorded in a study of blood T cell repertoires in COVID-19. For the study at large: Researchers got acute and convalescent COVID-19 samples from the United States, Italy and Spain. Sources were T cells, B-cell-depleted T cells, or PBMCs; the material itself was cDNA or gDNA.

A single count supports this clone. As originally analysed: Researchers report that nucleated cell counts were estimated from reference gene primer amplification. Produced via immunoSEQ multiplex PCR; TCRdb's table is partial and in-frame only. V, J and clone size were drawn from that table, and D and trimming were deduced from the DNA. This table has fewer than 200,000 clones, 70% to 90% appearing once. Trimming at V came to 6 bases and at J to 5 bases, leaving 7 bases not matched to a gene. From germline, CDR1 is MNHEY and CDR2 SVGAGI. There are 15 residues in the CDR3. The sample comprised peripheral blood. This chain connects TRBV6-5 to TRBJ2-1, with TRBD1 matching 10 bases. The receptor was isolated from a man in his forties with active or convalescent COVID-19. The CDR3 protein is CASRDRGQGNNEQFF. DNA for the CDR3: TGTGCCAGCAGAGATAGGGGACAGGGGAACAATGAGCAGTTCTTC.